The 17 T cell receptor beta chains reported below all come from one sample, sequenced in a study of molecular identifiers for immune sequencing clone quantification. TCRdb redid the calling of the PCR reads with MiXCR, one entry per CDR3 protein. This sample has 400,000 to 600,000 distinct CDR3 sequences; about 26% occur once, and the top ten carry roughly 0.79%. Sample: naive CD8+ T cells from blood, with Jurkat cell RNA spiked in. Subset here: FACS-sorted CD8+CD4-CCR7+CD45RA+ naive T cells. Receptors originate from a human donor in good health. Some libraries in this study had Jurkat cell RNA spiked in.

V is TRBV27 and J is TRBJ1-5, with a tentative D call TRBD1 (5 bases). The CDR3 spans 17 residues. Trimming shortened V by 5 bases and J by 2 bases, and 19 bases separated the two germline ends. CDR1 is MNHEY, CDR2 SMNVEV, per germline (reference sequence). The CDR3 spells CASSLSGARGGNQPQHF. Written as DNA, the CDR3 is TGTGCCAGCAGTCTTTCTGGGGCAAGAGGCGGCAATCAGCCCCAGCATTTT.

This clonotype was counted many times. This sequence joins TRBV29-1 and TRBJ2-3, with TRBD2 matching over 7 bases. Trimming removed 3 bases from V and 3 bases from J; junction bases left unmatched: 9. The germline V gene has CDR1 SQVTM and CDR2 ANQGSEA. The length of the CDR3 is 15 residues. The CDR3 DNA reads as TGCAGCGTTGATATCCGCGGGAGAGGTACAGATACGCAGTATTTT. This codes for CSVDIRGRGTDTQYF.

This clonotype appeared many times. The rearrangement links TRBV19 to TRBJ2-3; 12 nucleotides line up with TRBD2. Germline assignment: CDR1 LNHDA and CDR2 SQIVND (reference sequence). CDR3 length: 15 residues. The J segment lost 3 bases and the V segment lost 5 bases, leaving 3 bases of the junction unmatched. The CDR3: CASSLAGGVTDTQYF. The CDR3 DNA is TGTGCCAGTAGTCTAGCGGGGGGGGTGACAGATACGCAGTATTTT.

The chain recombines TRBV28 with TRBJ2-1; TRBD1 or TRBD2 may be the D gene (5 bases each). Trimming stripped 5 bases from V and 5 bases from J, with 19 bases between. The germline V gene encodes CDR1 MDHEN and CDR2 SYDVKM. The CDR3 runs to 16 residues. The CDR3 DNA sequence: TGTGCCAGCAGTATCCCCTCAGGGCGGGTGCACAATGAGCAGTTCTTC. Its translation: CASSIPSGRVHNEQFF.

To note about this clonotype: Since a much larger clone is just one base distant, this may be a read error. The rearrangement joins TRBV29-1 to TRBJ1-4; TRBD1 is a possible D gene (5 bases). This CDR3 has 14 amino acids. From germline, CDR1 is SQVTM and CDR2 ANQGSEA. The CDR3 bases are TGCAGCGTTGTGACAGCGGACGCAAATGAAGAACTGTTTTTT. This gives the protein CSVVTADANEELFF.

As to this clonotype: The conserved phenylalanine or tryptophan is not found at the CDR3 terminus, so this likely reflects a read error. CDR3 sequence reads: CASTPRRDISTDTQYL. For the CDR3, the DNA is TGTGCCAGCACCCCAAGGCGGGACATCAGCACAGATACGCAGTATCTT. The gene calls are TRBV12-3 or TRBV12-4 and TRBJ2-3; D is perhaps TRBD1 or TRBD2 (6 bases each). The CDR3 sequence is 16 residues long. The germline V and J ends were trimmed by 7 bases and 0 bases, with 17 bases remaining between them.

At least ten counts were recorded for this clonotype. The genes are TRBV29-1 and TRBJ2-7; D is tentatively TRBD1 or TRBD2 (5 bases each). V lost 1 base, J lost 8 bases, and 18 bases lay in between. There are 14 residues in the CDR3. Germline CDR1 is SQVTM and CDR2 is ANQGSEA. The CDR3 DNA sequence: TGCAGCGTTGAAGTTCACGGGACCCTCGGCCAGCAGTACTTC. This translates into CSVEVHGTLGQQYF.

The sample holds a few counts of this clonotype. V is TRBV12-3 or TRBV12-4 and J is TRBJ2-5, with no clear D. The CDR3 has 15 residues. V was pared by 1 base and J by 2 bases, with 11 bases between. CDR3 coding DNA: TGTGCCAGCAGTTTAGGAAAGGATCCTCAAGAGACCCAGTACTTC. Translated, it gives CASSLGKDPQETQYF.

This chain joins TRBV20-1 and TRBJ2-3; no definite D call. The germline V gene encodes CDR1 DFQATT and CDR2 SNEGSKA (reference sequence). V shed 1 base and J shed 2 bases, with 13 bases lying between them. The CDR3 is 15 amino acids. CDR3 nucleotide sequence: TGCAGTGCTAGAGCGAGATTGGGATACACAGATACGCAGTATTTT. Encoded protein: CSARARLGYTDTQYF.

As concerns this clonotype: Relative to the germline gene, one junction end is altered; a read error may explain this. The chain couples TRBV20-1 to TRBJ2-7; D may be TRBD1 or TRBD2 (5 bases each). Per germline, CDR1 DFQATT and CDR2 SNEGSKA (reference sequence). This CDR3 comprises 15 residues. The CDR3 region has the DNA TGCGGTGCTAGAGAGGTCGGGACCCCGGCCCACGAGCAGTACTTC. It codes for CGAREVGTPAHEQYF.

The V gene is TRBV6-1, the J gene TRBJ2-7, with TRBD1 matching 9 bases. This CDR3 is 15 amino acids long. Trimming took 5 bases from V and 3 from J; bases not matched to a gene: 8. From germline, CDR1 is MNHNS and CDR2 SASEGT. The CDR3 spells CASSPRQGGGYEQYF. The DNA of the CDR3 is TGTGCCAGCAGTCCCCGACAGGGGGGTGGCTACGAGCAGTACTTC.

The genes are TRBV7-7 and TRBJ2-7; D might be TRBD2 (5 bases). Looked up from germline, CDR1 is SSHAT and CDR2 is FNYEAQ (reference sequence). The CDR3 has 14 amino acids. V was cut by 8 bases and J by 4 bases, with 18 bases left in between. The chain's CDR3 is CASGPALGGYEQYF. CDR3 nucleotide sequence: TGTGCCAGCGGCCCCGCATTGGGCGGGTACGAGCAGTACTTC.

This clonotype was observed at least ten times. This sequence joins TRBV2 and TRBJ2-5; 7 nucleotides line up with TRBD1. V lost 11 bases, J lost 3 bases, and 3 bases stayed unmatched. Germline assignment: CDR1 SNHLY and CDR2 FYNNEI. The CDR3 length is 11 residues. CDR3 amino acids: CAEGAEETQYF. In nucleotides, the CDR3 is TGTGCCGAGGGGGCGGAAGAGACCCAGTACTTC. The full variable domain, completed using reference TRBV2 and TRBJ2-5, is EPEVTQTPSHQVTQMGQEVILRCVPISNHLYFYWYRQILGQKVEFLVSFYNNEISEKSEIFDDQFSVERPDGSNFTLKIRSTKLEDSAMYFCAEGAEETQYFGPGTRLLVL.

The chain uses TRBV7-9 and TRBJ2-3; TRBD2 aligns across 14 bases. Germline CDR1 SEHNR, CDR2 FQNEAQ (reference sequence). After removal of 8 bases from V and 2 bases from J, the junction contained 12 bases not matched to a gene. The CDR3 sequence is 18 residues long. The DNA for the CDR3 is TGTGCCAGCGGGGGACTAGCGGGAGCGCACCCGTCCACAGATACGCAGTATTTT. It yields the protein CASGGLAGAHPSTDTQYF. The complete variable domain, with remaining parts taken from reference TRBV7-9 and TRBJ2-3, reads DTGVSQNPRHKITKRGQNVTFRCDPISEHNRLYWYRQTLGQGPEFLTYFQNEAQLEKSRLLSDRFSAERPKGSFSTLEIQRTEQGDSAMYLCASGGLAGAHPSTDTQYFGPGTRLTVL.

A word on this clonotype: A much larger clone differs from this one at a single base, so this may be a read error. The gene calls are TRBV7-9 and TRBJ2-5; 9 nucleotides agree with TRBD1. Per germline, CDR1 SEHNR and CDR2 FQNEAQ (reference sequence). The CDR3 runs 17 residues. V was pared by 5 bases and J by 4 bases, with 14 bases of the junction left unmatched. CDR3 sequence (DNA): TGTGCCAGCAGCCCGGGGGGACAGGGAGCTATTCGAGAGACCCAGTACTTC. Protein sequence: CASSPGGQGAIRETQYF. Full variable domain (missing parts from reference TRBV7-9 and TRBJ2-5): DTGVSQNPRHKITKRGQNVTFRCDPISEHNRLYWYRQTLGQGPEFLTYFQNEAQLEKSRLLSDRFSAERPKGSFSTLEIQRTEQGDSAMYLCASSPGGQGAIRETQYFGPGTRLLVL.

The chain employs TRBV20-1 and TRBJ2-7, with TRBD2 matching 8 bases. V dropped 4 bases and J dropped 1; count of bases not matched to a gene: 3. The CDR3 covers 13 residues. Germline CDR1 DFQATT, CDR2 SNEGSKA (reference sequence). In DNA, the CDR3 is TGCAGTGCTATAGCGGGGATTTCCTACGAGCAGTACTTC. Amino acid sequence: CSAIAGISYEQYF.

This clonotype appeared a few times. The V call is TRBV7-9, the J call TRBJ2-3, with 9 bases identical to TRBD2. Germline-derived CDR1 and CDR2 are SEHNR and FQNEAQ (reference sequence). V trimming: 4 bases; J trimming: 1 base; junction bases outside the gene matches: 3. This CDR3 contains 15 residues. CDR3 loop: CASSSVAGGTDTQYF. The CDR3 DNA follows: TGTGCCAGCAGCTCCGTAGCGGGGGGCACAGATACGCAGTATTTT. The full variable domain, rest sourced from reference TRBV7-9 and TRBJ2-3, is DTGVSQNPRHKITKRGQNVTFRCDPISEHNRLYWYRQTLGQGPEFLTYFQNEAQLEKSRLLSDRFSAERPKGSFSTLEIQRTEQGDSAMYLCASSSVAGGTDTQYFGPGTRLTVL.